This record looks at one T cell receptor (beta chain) sequence and its context. This specimen comes from a study of blood T cell repertoires in COVID-19. Deletions cut 6 bases from V and 5 bases from J, with 16 bases between. The CDR3 runs 14 residues. Germline CDR1 reads SEHNR; CDR2 reads FQNEAQ (reference sequence). The table came from immunoSEQ multiplex PCR; TCRdb's copy has only in-frame clones and leaves some out. The sample records approximately 210,000 clones, around 88% being singletons. The source of this sequence is a man aged 50 or older with active or convalescent COVID-19. The rearrangement links TRBV7-9 to TRBJ1-2; D call uncertain. Sequenced sample: peripheral blood. CDR3 in amino acids: CASRTSNEHYGYTF. DNA of the CDR3: TGTGCCAGCAGAACCTCGAACGAACATTATGGCTACACCTTC.